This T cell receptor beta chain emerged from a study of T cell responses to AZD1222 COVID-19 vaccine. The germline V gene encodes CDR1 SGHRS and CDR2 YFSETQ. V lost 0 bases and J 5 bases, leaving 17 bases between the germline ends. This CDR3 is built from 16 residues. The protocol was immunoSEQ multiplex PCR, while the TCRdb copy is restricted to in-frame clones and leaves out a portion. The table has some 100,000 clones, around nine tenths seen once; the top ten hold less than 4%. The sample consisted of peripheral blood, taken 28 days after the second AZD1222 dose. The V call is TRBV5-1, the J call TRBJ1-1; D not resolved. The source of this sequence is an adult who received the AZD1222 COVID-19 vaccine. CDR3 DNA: TGCGCCAGCAGCTTGGAAGGGTCGGGTCAGTGGACTGAAGCTTTCTTT. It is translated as CASSLEGSGQWTEAFF.